This TCR beta chain appears in the sequencing data of a study of cytomegalovirus exposure and HLA in healthy donors. Study-wide context: Earlier sequencing of approximately 200 million T cells yielded 120 million or so unique TCR beta sequences.

PCR primers comprised 60 Vbeta and 13 Jbeta primers. Profiling relied on immunoSEQ multiplex PCR, and the TCRdb table lists in-frame clones only, not all of them. The table includes about 130,000 clones, approximately 80% detected once. Comments on this clone: As yet, its antigen is unknown.

The CDR3 has 16 amino acids. The germline CDR1 and CDR2 sequences are SSHAT and FNYEAQ (reference sequence). Trimming cost V 5 bases and J 3 bases; bases outside gene matches: 7. The study, taken as a whole, reports: In a later analysis, several top co-occurrence clusters appeared linked to parvovirus B19, influenza, CMV and Epstein-Barr virus. Reportedly, a later analysis found an Asian-associated ancestry cluster had fewer N-insertions than the approximately 700-donor mean. Cytomegalovirus association was listed for around 180 TCR beta chains.

The material sequenced was PBMCs. This TCR came from a woman aged 18-35 years in good health and CMV-seronegative. The rearrangement joins TRBV7-7 to TRBJ2-3, with TRBD2 matching 11 bases. Here the CDR3 DNA reads TGTGCCAGCAGCCCCGGGACTAGCGGCTTTACAGATACGCAGTATTTT. Protein: CASSPGTSGFTDTQYF.